This TCR beta chain was sequenced during a study of blood T cell repertoires in COVID-19. Study details: Donors in the United States, Italy and Spain gave samples during acute or convalescent COVID-19. The analysed material was cDNA or gDNA that came from T cells, B-cell-depleted T cells, or PBMCs.

This clone was counted only a few times. Original data processing: Reference gene primers were amplified, and this amplification served to estimate nucleated cell counts. Profiled with immunoSEQ multiplex PCR; TCRdb holds only in-frame clones, not every one. V and J calls plus clone size are reproduced from that table; the DNA served to infer D and trimming. The repertoire consists of about 300,000 clones, with 85% to 90% occurring once and the leading ten covering about 4.6%. Participants, about 18 to 90 years old, spanned fewer than 30 US areas. The sample was PBMCs or T cells enriched from blood (not recorded which). The clonotype was recovered from a man in his thirties or forties who had recovered from COVID-19.

The CDR3 spells CASSFPSLFEQFF. The CDR3 DNA is TGTGCCAGCAGCTTCCCCTCTCTATTTGAGCAGTTCTTC. The chain employs TRBV5-4 and TRBJ2-1; D ambiguous. This CDR3 contains 13 residues. Trimming took off 2 bases at V and 9 bases at J, with 12 bases between the two ends. In germline, CDR1 is SGHNT, CDR2 YYREEE (reference sequence).